These T cell receptor beta chains were read from a single sample in a study of early T cells in non-severe SARS-CoV-2 infection. TCRdb redid the calling of the 5' RACE reads with MiXCR, one entry per CDR3 protein. The top ten hold 8% to 10% of the sample, which has nearly 60,000 distinct CDR3 sequences, 10% to 15% seen once. Sequencing was done on a sample of whole blood. The source of these receptors is an adult who was a healthcare worker with PCR-confirmed SARS-CoV-2 infection or an uninfected control (not recorded which). The CDR3 runs from the conserved cysteine through the conserved F or W. The D gene is left open where the match is weak. Clone size is shown for a subset of rows, as once, few, many or a class of expanded clone.

CDR3nt | CDR3aa | j_gene | v_gene | d_gene | abundance
TGTGCCACCGAGCGGGGGGTATCAGAGACCCAGTACTTC | CATERGVSETQYF | TRBJ2-5 | TRBV7-9 | TRBD2 | many
TGCGCCAGCAGCCAAGTGACTACCTCTCTCTTACGTAGGGCCTACAATGAGCAGTTCTTC | CASSQVTTSLLRRAYNEQFF | TRBJ2-1 | TRBV4-3 | - | many
TGTGCCATCAGTGTAGCCGTCGGGGGGTACACTGAAGCTTTCTTT | CAISVAVGGYTEAFF | TRBJ1-1 | TRBV10-3 | - | many
TGCAGTGTGGGGAATGGGAACGTCGAGACCCAGTACTTC | CSVGNGNVETQYF | TRBJ2-5 | TRBV20-1 | - | many
TGCAGCGTCTCGGCTGGAAACACCATATATTTT | CSVSAGNTIYF | TRBJ1-3 | TRBV29-1 | - | -
TGTGCCAGCAGGGAAGGGGCCGGGACCTACTCCTACGAGCAGTACTTC | CASREGAGTYSYEQYF | TRBJ2-7 | TRBV28 | - | -
TGTGCCAGCAGTTTTTCTGGTGAAAAACTGTTTTTT | CASSFSGEKLFF | TRBJ1-4 | TRBV12-3/TRBV12-4 | - | many
TGTGCCAGCAGCCAAGCCACGGGACTTACCTACAATGAGCAGTTCTTC | CASSQATGLTYNEQFF | TRBJ2-1 | TRBV14 | - | few
TGCGCCAGCAGCCAAGATAGGAGAGAGACCCAGTACTTC | CASSQDRRETQYF | TRBJ2-5 | TRBV4-3 | - | many
TGCAGCGCCAGGGCGGGGGCGCTCGAAAAACTGTTTTTT | CSARAGALEKLFF | TRBJ1-4 | TRBV29-1 | - | few
TGCGCCAGCAGCCAAAGGAGGGGGAATGAAAAACTGTTTTTT | CASSQRRGNEKLFF | TRBJ1-4 | TRBV4-1 | - | -
TGTGCCAGCAGTTTAGAGGGGACCTACGAGCAGTACTTC | CASSLEGTYEQYF | TRBJ2-7 | TRBV6-5 | - | many
TGCGCCAGCAGCCAAGATCGAGCGGACATCACAGATACGCAGTATTTT | CASSQDRADITDTQYF | TRBJ2-3 | TRBV4-1 | - | few
TGCAGCGTTGTTAGTATCGGAGCGGAAGCTTTCTTT | CSVVSIGAEAFF | TRBJ1-1 | TRBV29-1 | - | many
TGTGCCAGCAGCCTAGAGGGACTAGCGGGAGGTGGGTCCAAAAACATTCAATACTTC | CASSLEGLAGGGSKNIQYF | TRBJ2-4 | TRBV7-2 | TRBD2 | many